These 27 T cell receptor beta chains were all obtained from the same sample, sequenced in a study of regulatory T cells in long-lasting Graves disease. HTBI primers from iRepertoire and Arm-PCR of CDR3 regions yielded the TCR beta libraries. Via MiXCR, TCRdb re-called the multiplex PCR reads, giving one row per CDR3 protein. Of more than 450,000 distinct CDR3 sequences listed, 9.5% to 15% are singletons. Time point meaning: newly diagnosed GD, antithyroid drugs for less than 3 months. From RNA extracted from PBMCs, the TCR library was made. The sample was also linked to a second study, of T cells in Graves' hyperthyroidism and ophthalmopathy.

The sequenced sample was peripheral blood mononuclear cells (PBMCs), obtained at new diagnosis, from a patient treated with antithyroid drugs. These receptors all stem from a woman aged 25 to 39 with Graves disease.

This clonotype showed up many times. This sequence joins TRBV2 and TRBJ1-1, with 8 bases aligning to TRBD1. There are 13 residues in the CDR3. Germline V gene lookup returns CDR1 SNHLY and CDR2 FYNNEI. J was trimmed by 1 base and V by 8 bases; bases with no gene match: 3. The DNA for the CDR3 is TGTGCCAGCCAAGACAGGGGGAACACTGAAGCTTTCTTT. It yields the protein CASQDRGNTEAFF. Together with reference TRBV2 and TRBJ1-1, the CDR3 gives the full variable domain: EPEVTQTPSHQVTQMGQEVILRCVPISNHLYFYWYRQILGQKVEFLVSFYNNEISEKSEIFDDQFSVERPDGSNFTLKIRSTKLEDSAMYFCASQDRGNTEAFFGQGTRLTVV.

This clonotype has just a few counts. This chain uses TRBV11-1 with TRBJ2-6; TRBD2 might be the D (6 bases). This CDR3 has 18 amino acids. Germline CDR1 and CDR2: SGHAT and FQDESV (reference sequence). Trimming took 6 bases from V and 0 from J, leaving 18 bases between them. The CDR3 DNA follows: TGTGCCAGCAGATCGCGCGGGGTGTCTGGCTCTGGGGCCAACGTCCTGACTTTC. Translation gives CASRSRGVSGSGANVLTF. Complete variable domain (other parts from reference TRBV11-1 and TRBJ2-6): EAEVAQSPRYKITEKSQAVAFWCDPISGHATLYWYRQILGQGPELLVQFQDESVVDDSQLPKDRFSAERLKGVDSTLKIQPAELGDSAMYLCASRSRGVSGSGANVLTFGAGSRLTVL.

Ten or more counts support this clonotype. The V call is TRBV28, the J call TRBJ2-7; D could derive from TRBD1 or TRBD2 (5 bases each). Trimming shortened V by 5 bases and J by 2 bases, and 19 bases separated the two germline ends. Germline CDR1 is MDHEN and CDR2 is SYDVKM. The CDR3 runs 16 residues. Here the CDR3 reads CASSPHSGTDPYEQYF. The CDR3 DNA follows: TGTGCCAGCAGTCCGCACTCCGGGACGGATCCCTACGAGCAGTACTTC.

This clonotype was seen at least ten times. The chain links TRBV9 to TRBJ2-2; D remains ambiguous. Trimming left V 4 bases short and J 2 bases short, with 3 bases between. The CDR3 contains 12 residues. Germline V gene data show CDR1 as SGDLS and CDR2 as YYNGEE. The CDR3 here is CASSTNTGELFF. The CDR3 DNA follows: TGTGCCAGCAGCACAAACACCGGGGAGCTGTTTTTT.

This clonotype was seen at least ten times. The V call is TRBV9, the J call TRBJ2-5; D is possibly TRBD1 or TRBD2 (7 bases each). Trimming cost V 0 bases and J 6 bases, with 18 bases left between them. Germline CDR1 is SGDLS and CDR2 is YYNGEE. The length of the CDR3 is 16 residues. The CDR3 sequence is CASSVAAAQGGKTQYF. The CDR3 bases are TGTGCCAGCAGCGTAGCTGCGGCGCAGGGGGGGAAGACCCAGTACTTC.

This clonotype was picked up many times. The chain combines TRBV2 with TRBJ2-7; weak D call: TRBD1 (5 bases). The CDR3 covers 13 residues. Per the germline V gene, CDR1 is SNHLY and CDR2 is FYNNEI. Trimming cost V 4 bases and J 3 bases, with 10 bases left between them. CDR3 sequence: CASSGGHFYEQYF. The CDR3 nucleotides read TGTGCCAGCAGTGGTGGACACTTCTACGAGCAGTACTTC.

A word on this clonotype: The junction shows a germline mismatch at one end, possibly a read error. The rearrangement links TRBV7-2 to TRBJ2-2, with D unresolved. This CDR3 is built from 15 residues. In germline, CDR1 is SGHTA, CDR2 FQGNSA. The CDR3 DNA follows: TGTGCCAGCAGCTTAAAAGGGCCGAACACCAGGGAGCTGTTTTTT. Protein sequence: CASSLKGPNTRELFF.

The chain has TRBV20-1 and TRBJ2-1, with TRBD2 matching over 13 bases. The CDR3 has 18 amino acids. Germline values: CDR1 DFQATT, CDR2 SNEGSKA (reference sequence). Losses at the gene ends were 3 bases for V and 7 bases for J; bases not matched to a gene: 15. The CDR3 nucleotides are TGCAGTGCTAGCCGGTTCAGTTCGGGACTAGCGGGGTTAAATGAGCAGTTCTTC. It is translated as CSASRFSSGLAGLNEQFF.

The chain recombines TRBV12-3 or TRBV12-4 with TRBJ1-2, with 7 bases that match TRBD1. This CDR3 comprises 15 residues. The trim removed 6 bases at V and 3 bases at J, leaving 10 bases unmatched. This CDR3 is CASSLRQGGDYGYTF. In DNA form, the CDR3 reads TGTGCCAGCAGCCTGAGACAGGGAGGTGACTATGGCTACACCTTC.

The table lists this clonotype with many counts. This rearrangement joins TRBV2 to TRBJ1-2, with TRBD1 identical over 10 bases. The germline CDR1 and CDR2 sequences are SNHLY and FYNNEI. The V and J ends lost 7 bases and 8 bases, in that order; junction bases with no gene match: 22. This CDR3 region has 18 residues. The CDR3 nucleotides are TGTGCCAGCACTTGGGTGTCAGGGACAGGGGAAAAAGAAGGCGGCTACACCTTC. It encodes CASTWVSGTGEKEGGYTF.

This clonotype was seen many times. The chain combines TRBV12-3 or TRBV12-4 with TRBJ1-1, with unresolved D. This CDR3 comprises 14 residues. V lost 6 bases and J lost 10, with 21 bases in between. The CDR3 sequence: CASSPHKTREGAFF. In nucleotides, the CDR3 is TGTGCCAGCAGCCCACATAAAACCCGCGAAGGAGCTTTCTTT.

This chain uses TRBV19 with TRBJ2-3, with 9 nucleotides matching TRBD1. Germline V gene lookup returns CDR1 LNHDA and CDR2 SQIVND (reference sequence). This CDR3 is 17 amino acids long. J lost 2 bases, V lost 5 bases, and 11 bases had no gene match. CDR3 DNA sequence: TGTGCCAGTAGTGCAACCAACAGGGGGCGAATCACAGATACGCAGTATTTT. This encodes CASSATNRGRITDTQYF. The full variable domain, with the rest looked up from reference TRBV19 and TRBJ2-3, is DGGITQSPKYLFRKEGQNVTLSCEQNLNHDAMYWYRQDPGQGLRLIYYSQIVNDFQKGDIAEGYSVSREKKESFPLTVTSAQKNPTAFYLCASSATNRGRITDTQYFGPGTRLTVL.

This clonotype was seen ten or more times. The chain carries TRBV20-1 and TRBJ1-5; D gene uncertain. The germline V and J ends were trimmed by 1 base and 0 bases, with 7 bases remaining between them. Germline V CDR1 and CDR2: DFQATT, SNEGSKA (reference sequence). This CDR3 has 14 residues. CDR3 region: CSARVDGSNQPQHF. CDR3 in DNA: TGCAGTGCTAGAGTCGACGGTAGCAATCAGCCCCAGCATTTT.

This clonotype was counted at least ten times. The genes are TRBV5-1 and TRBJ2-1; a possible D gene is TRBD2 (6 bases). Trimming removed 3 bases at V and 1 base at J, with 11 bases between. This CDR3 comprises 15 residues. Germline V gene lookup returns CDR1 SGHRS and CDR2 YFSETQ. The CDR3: CASSSGLKSYNEQFF. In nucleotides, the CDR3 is TGCGCCAGCAGCTCCGGACTAAAGTCCTACAATGAGCAGTTCTTC.

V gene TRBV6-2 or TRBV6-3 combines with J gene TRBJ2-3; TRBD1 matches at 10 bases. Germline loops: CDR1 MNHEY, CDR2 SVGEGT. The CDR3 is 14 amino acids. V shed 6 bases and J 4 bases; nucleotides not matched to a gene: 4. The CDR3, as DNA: TGTGCCAGCAGGCAAGACAGGGGGCCAGATACGCAGTATTTT. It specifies CASRQDRGPDTQYF.

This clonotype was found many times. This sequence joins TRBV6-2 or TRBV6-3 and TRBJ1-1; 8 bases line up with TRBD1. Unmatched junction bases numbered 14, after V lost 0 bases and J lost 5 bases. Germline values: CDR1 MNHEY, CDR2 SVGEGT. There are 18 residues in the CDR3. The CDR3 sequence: CASSYSRTGFQYGTEAFF. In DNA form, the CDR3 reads TGTGCCAGCAGTTACTCTCGGACAGGGTTCCAATACGGAACTGAAGCTTTCTTT.

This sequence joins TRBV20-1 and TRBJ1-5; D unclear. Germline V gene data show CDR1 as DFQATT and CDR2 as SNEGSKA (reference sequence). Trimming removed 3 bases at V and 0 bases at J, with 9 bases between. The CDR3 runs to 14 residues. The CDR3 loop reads CSASSGVSNQPQHF. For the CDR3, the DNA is TGCAGTGCTAGTTCGGGAGTTAGCAATCAGCCCCAGCATTTT.

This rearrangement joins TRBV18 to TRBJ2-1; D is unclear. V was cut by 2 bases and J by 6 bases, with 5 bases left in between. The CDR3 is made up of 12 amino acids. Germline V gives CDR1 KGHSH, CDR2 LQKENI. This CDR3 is CASSPTINEQFF. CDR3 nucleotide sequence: TGTGCCAGCTCACCAACAATCAATGAGCAGTTCTTC.

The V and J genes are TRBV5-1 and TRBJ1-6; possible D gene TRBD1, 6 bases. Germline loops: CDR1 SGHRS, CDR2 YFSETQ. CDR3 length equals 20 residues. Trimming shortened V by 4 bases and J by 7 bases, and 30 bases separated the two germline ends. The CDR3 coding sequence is TGCGCCAGCAGCCACGCCTTCTACAGGGTCTGGGTGAAGTCGAATTCACCCCTCCACTTT. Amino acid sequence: CASSHAFYRVWVKSNSPLHF.

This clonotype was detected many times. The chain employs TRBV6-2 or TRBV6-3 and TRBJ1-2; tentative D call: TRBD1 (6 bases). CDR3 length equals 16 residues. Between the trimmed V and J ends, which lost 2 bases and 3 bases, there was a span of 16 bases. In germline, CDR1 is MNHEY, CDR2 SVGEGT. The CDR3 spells CASSYRRAGHYYGYTF. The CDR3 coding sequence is TGTGCCAGCAGTTACCGGAGGGCGGGACACTACTATGGCTACACCTTC.

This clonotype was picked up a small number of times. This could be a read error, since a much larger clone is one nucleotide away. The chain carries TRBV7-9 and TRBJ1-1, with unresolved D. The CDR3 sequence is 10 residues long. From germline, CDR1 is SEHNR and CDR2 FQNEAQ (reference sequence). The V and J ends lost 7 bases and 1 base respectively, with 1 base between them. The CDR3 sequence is CASKNTEAFF. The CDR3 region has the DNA TGTGCCAGCAAGAACACTGAAGCTTTCTTT.

CDR3 sequence (DNA): TGTGCCAGTAGTATGCTGACTAGCGGGACGTTTGAGCAGTTCTTC. This codes for CASSMLTSGTFEQFF. This chain uses TRBV19 with TRBJ2-1; TRBD2 matches 11 bases. Per the germline V gene, CDR1 is LNHDA and CDR2 is SQIVND (reference sequence). V shed 3 bases, J shed 9 bases, and the junction held 7 bases outside the gene matches. The CDR3 length is 15 residues.

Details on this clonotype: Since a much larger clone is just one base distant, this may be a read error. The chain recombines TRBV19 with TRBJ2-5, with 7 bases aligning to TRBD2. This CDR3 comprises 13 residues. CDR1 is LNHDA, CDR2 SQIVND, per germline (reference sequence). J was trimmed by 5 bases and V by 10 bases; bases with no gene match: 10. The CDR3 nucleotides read TGTGCCACCAGCCGGGACTATGGGGAGACCCAGTACTTC. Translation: CATSRDYGETQYF.

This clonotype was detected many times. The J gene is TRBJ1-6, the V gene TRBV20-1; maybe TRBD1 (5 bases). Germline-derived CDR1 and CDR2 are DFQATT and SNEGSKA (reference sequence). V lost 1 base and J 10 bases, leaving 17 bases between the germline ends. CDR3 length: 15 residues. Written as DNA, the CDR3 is TGCAGTGCTAGAGTGTGGGGAGGGGTAAGCTCACCCCTCCACTTT. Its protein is CSARVWGGVSSPLHF.

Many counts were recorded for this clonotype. The CDR3 DNA sequence: TGTGCCAGCAGTTTCAGACTCACAGGGGCGCAGTATTTT. Protein product: CASSFRLTGAQYF. The chain is built from TRBV28 and TRBJ2-3; 7 bases line up with TRBD1. J lost 10 bases, V lost 3 bases, and 7 bases had no gene match. The germline V gene encodes CDR1 MDHEN and CDR2 SYDVKM. This CDR3 has 13 amino acids.

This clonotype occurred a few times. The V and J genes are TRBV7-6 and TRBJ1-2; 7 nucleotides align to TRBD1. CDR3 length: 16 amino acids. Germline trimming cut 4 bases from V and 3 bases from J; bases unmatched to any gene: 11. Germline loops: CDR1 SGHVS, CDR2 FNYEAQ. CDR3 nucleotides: TGTGCCAGCAGCTATATTGATGAGGGGACAGACTATGGCTACACCTTC. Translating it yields CASSYIDEGTDYGYTF. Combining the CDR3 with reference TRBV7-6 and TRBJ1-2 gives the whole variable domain GAGVSQSPRYKVTKRGQDVALRCDPISGHVSLYWYRQALGQGPEFLTYFNYEAQQDKSGLPNDRFSAERPEGSISTLTIQRTEQRDSAMYRCASSYIDEGTDYGYTFGSGTRLTVV.

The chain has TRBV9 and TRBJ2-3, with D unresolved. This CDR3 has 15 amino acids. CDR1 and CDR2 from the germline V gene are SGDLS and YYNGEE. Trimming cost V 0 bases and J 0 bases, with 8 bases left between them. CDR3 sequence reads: CASSVDHESTDTQYF. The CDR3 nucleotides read TGTGCCAGCAGCGTAGATCACGAGAGCACAGATACGCAGTATTTT.